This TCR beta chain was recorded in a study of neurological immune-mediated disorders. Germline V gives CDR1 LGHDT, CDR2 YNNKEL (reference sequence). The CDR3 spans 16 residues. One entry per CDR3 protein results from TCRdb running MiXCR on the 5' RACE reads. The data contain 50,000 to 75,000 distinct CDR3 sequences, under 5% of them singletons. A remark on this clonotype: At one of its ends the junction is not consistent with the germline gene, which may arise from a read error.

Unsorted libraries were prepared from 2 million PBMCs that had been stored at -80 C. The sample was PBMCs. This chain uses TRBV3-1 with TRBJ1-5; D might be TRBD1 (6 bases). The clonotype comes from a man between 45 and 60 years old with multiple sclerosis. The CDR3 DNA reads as TGTGCCAGCAGCCAGAGGGAACAGGGAAGCAATCAGCCCCGGAATTTT. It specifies CASSQREQGSNQPRNF.